The 10 T cell receptor beta chains reported below all come from one sample, sequenced in a study of T-cell reconstitution after alpha-beta-depleted transplantation in children. It was with unique molecular identifiers that the TCRbeta library was prepared. One entry per CDR3 protein results from TCRdb running MiXCR on the PCR reads. The sample includes about 980,000 distinct CDR3 sequences, roughly 29% of them seen just once. The sequencing used PBMCs, mostly from graft donor cells, collected 360 days after TCRalphabeta/CD19-depleted stem cell transplant. The receptors derive from a boy in the first two years of life who had a stem cell transplant for SCID, so the T cells may come from the graft donor.

The V call is TRBV12-3 or TRBV12-4, the J call TRBJ2-5, with D maybe TRBD1 (5 bases). The CDR3 runs to 14 residues. Trimming removed 7 bases at V and 5 bases at J, with 17 bases between. For the CDR3, the DNA is TGTGCCAGCACCGGAACAGGTGCCTGGGAGACCCAGTACTTC. This gives the protein CASTGTGAWETQYF.

The genes are TRBV19 and TRBJ2-5, with 8 bases that match TRBD1. Germline V gene sequence: CDR1 LNHDA, CDR2 SQIVND (reference sequence). With V trimmed by 3 bases and J by 7 bases, 7 bases remained unmatched. This CDR3 is built from 14 residues. The CDR3 nucleotides read TGTGCCAGTAGTATGGCCCGACAGGGGAGGACCCAGTACTTC. Its translation: CASSMARQGRTQYF.

CDR3 sequence reads: CASSANGQGNEKLFF. The DNA for the CDR3 is TGTGCCAGCAGTGCGAATGGACAGGGGAATGAAAAACTGTTTTTT. The chain links TRBV12-3 or TRBV12-4 to TRBJ1-4; 9 bases agree with TRBD1. The ends lost 5 bases at V and 5 bases at J; junction bases unmatched: 6. The length of the CDR3 is 15 residues.

The chain recombines TRBV11-2 with TRBJ2-1, with 10 nucleotides matching TRBD2. This CDR3 spans 17 amino acids. Germline loops: CDR1 SGHAT, CDR2 FQNNGV. J was trimmed by 9 bases and V by 4 bases; bases with no gene match: 15. CDR3 amino acids: CASSWVGRSGGAAEQFF. CDR3 sequence (DNA): TGTGCCAGCAGCTGGGTGGGGAGAAGCGGGGGGGCCGCTGAGCAGTTCTTC.

This chain links TRBV20-1 with TRBJ2-5; TRBD2 aligns across 12 bases. Germline CDR1 reads DFQATT; CDR2 reads SNEGSKA (reference sequence). The CDR3 loop spans 15 amino acids. The V gene end was trimmed by 5 bases and the J gene end by 6 bases; junction bases not matched to a gene: 10. CDR3 nucleotides: TGCAGTGCTCGACTAGCGGGGGCGGGGGGGAAGACCCAGTACTTC. Translation gives CSARLAGAGGKTQYF.

The sample holds one count of this clonotype. J is TRBJ2-2 and V is TRBV2; D not certain. The CDR3 is made up of 15 amino acids. The V and J ends lost 3 bases and 0 bases respectively, with 8 bases between them. Germline V lookup: CDR1 SNHLY, CDR2 FYNNEI. The CDR3 region has the DNA TGTGCCAGCAGTGAGTTTGAGGCGAACACCGGGGAGCTGTTTTTT. Translating it yields CASSEFEANTGELFF.

V usage is TRBV29-1 and J usage is TRBJ2-5; no firm D call. V gave up 3 bases and J gave up 1 base, with 15 bases separating them. The V gene's germline CDR1 is SQVTM and CDR2 ANQGSEA. There are 15 residues in the CDR3. For the CDR3, the DNA is TGCAGCGTTGAGTCGCCATCACACCTCCAAGAGACCCAGTACTTC. Translation: CSVESPSHLQETQYF.

The chain couples TRBV6-1 to TRBJ2-5; D perhaps matches TRBD1 (6 bases). V was shortened by 5 bases and J by 4 bases, with 17 bases between the two germline ends. The CDR3 covers 15 residues. Germline V gene lookup returns CDR1 MNHNS and CDR2 SASEGT. The CDR3 loop reads CASSTGSYPGETQYF. CDR3 coding DNA: TGTGCCAGCAGTACAGGGTCCTACCCGGGAGAGACCCAGTACTTC.

The J gene is TRBJ2-1, the V gene TRBV19; the match to TRBD2 covers 8 bases. Germline V CDR1 and CDR2: LNHDA, SQIVND (reference sequence). Trimming cost V 1 base and J 5 bases; bases outside gene matches: 7. CDR3 length: 16 amino acids. DNA of the CDR3: TGTGCCAGTAGTATAGGGACTAGCAGGCGCCACAATGAGCAGTTCTTC. Translated: CASSIGTSRRHNEQFF.

This clonotype was observed a few times. The genes are TRBV7-7 and TRBJ2-3; 9 bases are a match to TRBD1. Trimming removed 5 bases from V and 4 bases from J; junction bases left unmatched: 7. The CDR3 covers 15 residues. CDR1 is SSHAT, CDR2 FNYEAQ, per germline (reference sequence). CDR3 bases: TGTGCCAGCAGCAGAGGACAGGGGATGGCAGATACGCAGTATTTT. Translation: CASSRGQGMADTQYF.